Sequencing of this T cell receptor beta chain was carried out in a study of T cells after yellow fever vaccination. Regarding the study as a whole: A small proportion of clonotypes was detected in both the CD4 and CD8 compartments.

MiXCR, applied by TCRdb to the 5' RACE reads, yields one record per CDR3 protein. In the table there are under 80,000 distinct CDR3 sequences, 7.4% of which are singletons. This CDR3 comprises 13 residues. Of note for this clonotype: Its matching antigen is unknown.

The sequences come from CD8+ T cells sorted from PBMCs, collected 15 days after the yellow fever booster vaccination. The TCR sequence derives from a man in his thirties or forties who received the YFV17D yellow fever vaccine. V and J are TRBV1 and TRBJ2-2. TRBV1 is described as a pseudogene. CDR3: CTSSQENSGELFF. For the CDR3, the DNA is TGCACCAGCAGTCAAGAGAATTCTGGGGAGCTGTTTTTT.